These 17 T cell receptor beta chains share one sample of origin, sequenced in a study of long-term antiretroviral therapy in people with HIV. Investigators performed immunoSEQ version v3.0 at survey level. Sequencing used immunoSEQ multiplex PCR; TCRdb keeps in-frame clones, though not all of them. The sample lists 15,000 to 20,000 clones, around four fifths occurring once. The material was unsorted PBMCs, obtained roughly 2.2 years before starting antiretroviral therapy. Receptors were obtained from a man aged 30 to 39 with HIV.

Turning to this clone: Different DNA sequences within this sample yield the same CDR3. The V gene is TRBV18, the J gene TRBJ1-1; D ambiguous. This CDR3 has 14 residues. V was clipped by 6 bases and J by 3 bases, with 14 bases between them. The germline V gene encodes CDR1 KGHSH and CDR2 LQKENI. The CDR3 loop is CASSPRTGDTEAFF. CDR3 sequence (DNA): TGTGCCAGCTCTCCAAGAACTGGAGACACTGAAGCTTTCTTT.

The chain links TRBV5-1 to TRBJ2-1; maybe TRBD1 (6 bases). V lost 2 bases, J lost 2 bases, and 11 bases lay in between. The length of the CDR3 is 15 residues. Germline lookup yields CDR1 SGHRS and CDR2 YFSETQ. The CDR3 DNA follows: TGCGCCAGCAGCTTTGCCAGGGGTACCTACAATGAGCAGTTCTTC. Translation gives CASSFARGTYNEQFF.

This chain joins TRBV6-4 and TRBJ2-3, with 8 bases fitting TRBD2. V shed 6 bases, J shed 3 bases, and the junction held 2 bases outside the gene matches. The germline CDR1 and CDR2 sequences are MRHNA and SNTAGT. There are 13 residues in the CDR3. As DNA, the CDR3 is TGTGCCAGCAGCGGGGGGGCGACAGATACGCAGTATTTT. Amino acids: CASSGGATDTQYF.

The rearrangement links TRBV12-5 to TRBJ1-5, with 7 bases lining up with TRBD1. The CDR3 is 15 amino acids. The J segment lost 0 bases and the V segment lost 6 bases, leaving 5 bases of the junction unmatched. Germline CDR1 and CDR2: LGHNT and FRNRAP. CDR3: CASGSGTDSNQPQHF. The CDR3 DNA sequence: TGTGCTAGTGGGTCCGGGACAGATAGCAATCAGCCCCAGCATTTT.

The J gene is TRBJ2-7, the V gene TRBV19; 7 positions agree with TRBD1. With 2 bases clipped from V and 6 bases from J, the junction kept 10 bases outside the gene matches. There are 15 residues in the CDR3. The germline gives CDR1 LNHDA, CDR2 SQIVND (reference sequence). CDR3 DNA: TGTGCCAGTAGTATAACAGGACAGGACTGGGGCGAGCAGTACTTC. Its protein product is CASSITGQDWGEQYF.

This chain's CDR3 is CASSGPETQYF. CDR3 bases: TGTGCCAGCAGCGGTCCGGAGACCCAGTACTTC. V is TRBV7-9 and J is TRBJ2-5; D gene uncertain. V gave up 5 bases and J gave up 5 bases, with 6 bases separating them. The germline V gene encodes CDR1 SEHNR and CDR2 FQNEAQ (reference sequence). The CDR3 is 11 residues long.

The rearrangement uses TRBV7-2 and TRBJ2-5; D uncertain. Germline assignment: CDR1 SGHTA and CDR2 FQGNSA. With 5 bases removed from V and 0 bases from J, the gap between germline ends came to 10 bases. This CDR3 spans 14 amino acids. This CDR3 is CASSQVRYQETQYF. In DNA form, the CDR3 reads TGTGCCAGCAGCCAAGTCCGGTACCAAGAGACCCAGTACTTC.

This clone was recorded once. CDR3: CASSLGAGGLVGELFF. The CDR3 nucleotides are TGTGCCAGCAGCTTAGGAGCGGGGGGGCTTGTCGGGGAGCTGTTTTTT. The rearrangement joins TRBV7-6 to TRBJ2-2; 10 nucleotides align to TRBD2. The V and J ends lost 1 base and 7 bases, in that order; junction bases with no gene match: 6. From germline, CDR1 is SGHVS and CDR2 FNYEAQ. This CDR3 comprises 16 residues.

The rearrangement joins TRBV6-6 to TRBJ1-1; D perhaps matches TRBD1 (5 bases). Germline values: CDR1 MNHNY, CDR2 SVGAGI (reference sequence). V was pared by 10 bases and J by 0 bases, with 12 bases between. The CDR3 contains 13 residues. CDR3 sequence: CATRDVLNTEAFF. CDR3 bases: TGTGCCACCAGGGACGTCCTGAACACTGAAGCTTTCTTT.

The chain has TRBV7-2 and TRBJ2-7; 8 bases agree with TRBD2. Germline assignment: CDR1 SGHTA and CDR2 FQGNSA. Trimming removed 5 bases from V and 0 bases from J; junction bases left unmatched: 6. CDR3 size: 15 residues. As DNA, the CDR3 is TGTGCCAGCAGCCTCGCCGGGACTAGCTCCTACGAGCAGTACTTC. Its translation: CASSLAGTSSYEQYF. Complete variable domain (other parts from reference TRBV7-2 and TRBJ2-7): GAGVSQSPSNKVTEKGKDVELRCDPISGHTALYWYRQSLGQGLEFLIYFQGNSAPDKSGLPSDRFSAERTGGSVSTLTIQRTQQEDSAVYLCASSLAGTSSYEQYFGPGTRLTVT.

The J gene is TRBJ2-3, the V gene TRBV5-1; no clear D gene. The CDR3 has 16 residues. V was clipped by 2 bases and J by 2 bases, with 15 bases between them. CDR1 is SGHRS, CDR2 YFSETQ, per germline. This CDR3 is CASSFSGPGLTDTQYF. Written as DNA, the CDR3 is TGCGCCAGCAGCTTCAGTGGCCCGGGCCTCACAGATACGCAGTATTTT.

The chain carries TRBV6-1 and TRBJ2-1, with TRBD2 identical over 13 bases. V was clipped by 3 bases and J by 1 base; unmatched bases: 6. Germline CDR1 reads MNHNS; CDR2 reads SASEGT. This CDR3 has 18 residues. CDR3 nucleotide sequence: TGTGCCAGCAGTGACCAACTAGCGGGGGGGCCTTCCTACAATGAGCAGTTCTTC. The encoded protein is CASSDQLAGGPSYNEQFF.

This chain uses TRBV7-9 with TRBJ2-3, with D possibly matching TRBD2 (5 bases). This CDR3 is 14 amino acids long. The germline V gene has CDR1 SEHNR and CDR2 FQNEAQ (reference sequence). Trimming shortened V by 3 bases and J by 4 bases, and 11 bases separated the two germline ends. This CDR3 reads CASSLVTAADTQYF. In DNA, the CDR3 is TGTGCCAGCAGCTTGGTTACAGCGGCAGATACGCAGTATTTT. The complete variable domain, with remaining parts taken from reference TRBV7-9 and TRBJ2-3, reads DTGVSQNPRHKITKRGQNVTFRCDPISEHNRLYWYRQTLGQGPEFLTYFQNEAQLEKSRLLSDRFSAERPKGSFSTLEIQRTEQGDSAMYLCASSLVTAADTQYFGPGTRLTVL.

This chain joins TRBV10-3 and TRBJ1-4; D gene unclear. CDR1 and CDR2 (germline): ENHRY, SYGVKD. V lost 0 bases, J lost 5 bases, and 13 bases lay in between. This CDR3 spans 16 amino acids. The CDR3 bases are TGTGCCATCAGTGAGTCGACGGCAGGCTCGAATGAAAAACTGTTTTTT. Its protein is CAISESTAGSNEKLFF.

This chain links TRBV15 with TRBJ1-4; D is unclear. Per the germline V gene, CDR1 is LNHNV and CDR2 is YYDKDF (reference sequence). V was cut by 0 bases and J by 8 bases, with 13 bases left in between. The CDR3 contains 15 residues. CDR3: CATSREQGMGEKLFF. In DNA form, the CDR3 reads TGTGCCACCAGCAGAGAACAAGGGATGGGAGAAAAACTGTTTTTT.

This clone was counted a few times. The chain has TRBV7-6 and TRBJ1-3; maybe TRBD1 (6 bases). The germline V gene has CDR1 SGHVS and CDR2 FNYEAQ. Trimming removed 5 bases from V and 0 bases from J, with 14 bases in between. The CDR3 runs to 16 residues. CDR3 in amino acids: CASSIGQLTSGNTIYF. For the CDR3, the DNA is TGTGCCAGCAGCATAGGACAGCTCACCTCTGGAAACACCATATATTTT.

The chain couples TRBV6-5 to TRBJ1-5; TRBD1 is a possible D gene (5 bases). The CDR3 loop spans 15 amino acids. Germline CDR1 and CDR2: MNHEY and SVGAGI. Trimming pared 2 bases from V and 3 bases from J, leaving 11 bases between. CDR3 nucleotides: TGTGCCAGCAGTTACGGAGGGGCCAACAATCAGCCCCAGCATTTT. Translation gives CASSYGGANNQPQHF.